Listed here are 8 T cell receptor beta chains from one sample, sequenced in a study of radiotherapy plus CTLA-4 blockade in lung cancer. TCRdb's copy holds only in-frame clones and misses some; the assay was immunoSEQ multiplex PCR. The profile shows 65,000 to 90,000 clones, roughly 84% of them singletons. This sample comprised peripheral blood, obtained from a patient treated with radiotherapy plus ipilimumab. These receptor sequences come from a human donor with non-small cell lung cancer that progressed on radiotherapy plus ipilimumab.

This clone has a single count. The chain is built from TRBV9 and TRBJ1-2, with D perhaps TRBD1 (5 bases). The V end was cut by 0 bases, the J end by 7 bases, with 16 bases between. The CDR3 loop spans 15 amino acids. The germline CDR1 and CDR2 sequences are SGDLS and YYNGEE. The CDR3 loop reads CASSVDPGQAGGYTF. The CDR3, as DNA: TGTGCCAGCAGCGTAGACCCGGGGCAGGCTGGTGGCTACACCTTC.

Written as DNA, the CDR3 is TGTGCCTGGAGTGTGACAGGGGGTGGCTACACCTTC. This translates into CAWSVTGGGYTF. This chain connects TRBV30 to TRBJ1-2, with 9 bases matching TRBD1. The CDR3 is 12 residues long. Germline values: CDR1 GTSNPN, CDR2 SVGIG (reference sequence). V lost 0 bases and J lost 7; bases outside the gene matches: 0.

The chain has TRBV5-4 and TRBJ2-2, with 13 bases matching TRBD2. J lost 6 bases, V lost 2 bases, and 7 bases had no gene match. Germline V gene lookup returns CDR1 SGHNT and CDR2 YYREEE (reference sequence). CDR3 length equals 17 residues. This CDR3 reads CASSFSRTSGSSGELFF. CDR3 sequence (DNA): TGTGCCAGCAGCTTTTCCCGGACTAGCGGGAGTTCCGGGGAGCTGTTTTTT. The entire variable domain, with the rest obtained from reference TRBV5-4 and TRBJ2-2, is as follows: ETGVTQSPTHLIKTRGQQVTLRCSSQSGHNTVSWYQQALGQGPQFIFQYYREEENGRGNFPPRFSGLQFPNYSSELNVNALELDDSALYLCASSFSRTSGSSGELFFGEGSRLTVL.

The genes are TRBV9 and TRBJ1-1; D ambiguous. The CDR3 runs to 15 residues. CDR1 is SGDLS and CDR2 is YYNGEE in the germline V gene. Trimming took 4 bases from V and 0 from J, leaving 13 bases between them. The CDR3 loop is CASSSSGYMNTEAFF. The DNA for the CDR3 is TGTGCCAGCAGCTCCTCTGGATACATGAACACTGAAGCTTTCTTT.

This rearrangement joins TRBV7-8 to TRBJ2-1, with TRBD2 matching 7 bases. The V segment lost 2 bases and the J segment 7 bases; nucleotides outside the gene matches: 11. Germline CDR1 is SGHVS and CDR2 is FQNEAQ. This CDR3 spans 16 amino acids. The CDR3 DNA reads TGTGCCAGCAGCTTAAGAAGGGCACTAGCGCGAAATGAGCAGTTCTTC. Its protein is CASSLRRALARNEQFF.

The V call is TRBV7-9, the J call TRBJ1-1; a possible D gene is TRBD1 (6 bases). Per the germline V gene, CDR1 is SEHNR and CDR2 is FQNEAQ (reference sequence). CDR3 size: 16 residues. The V gene lost 1 base and the J gene lost 5 bases, with 17 bases spanning the gap. CDR3 sequence reads: CASSLVRSGARTEAFF. The CDR3 region has the DNA TGTGCCAGCAGCTTAGTAAGGTCAGGGGCCAGGACTGAAGCTTTCTTT.

The chain is built from TRBV28 and TRBJ2-7; 7 bases fit TRBD2. V dropped 6 bases and J dropped 1; count of bases not matched to a gene: 6. This CDR3 is 14 amino acids long. Germline assignment: CDR1 MDHEN and CDR2 SYDVKM. CDR3 coding DNA: TGTGCCAGCAGAAAAGGGGAGGGATCCTACGAGCAGTACGTC. Translating it yields CASRKGEGSYEQYV.

The chain links TRBV19 to TRBJ1-4, with 7 bases aligning to TRBD1. V gave up 5 bases and J gave up 8 bases; unmatched junction bases: 5. The CDR3 covers 13 residues. The germline V gene encodes CDR1 LNHDA and CDR2 SQIVND (reference sequence). In nucleotides, the CDR3 is TGTGCCAGTAGTCTAACAGGGGAGGAAAAACTGTTTTTT. Protein product: CASSLTGEEKLFF.